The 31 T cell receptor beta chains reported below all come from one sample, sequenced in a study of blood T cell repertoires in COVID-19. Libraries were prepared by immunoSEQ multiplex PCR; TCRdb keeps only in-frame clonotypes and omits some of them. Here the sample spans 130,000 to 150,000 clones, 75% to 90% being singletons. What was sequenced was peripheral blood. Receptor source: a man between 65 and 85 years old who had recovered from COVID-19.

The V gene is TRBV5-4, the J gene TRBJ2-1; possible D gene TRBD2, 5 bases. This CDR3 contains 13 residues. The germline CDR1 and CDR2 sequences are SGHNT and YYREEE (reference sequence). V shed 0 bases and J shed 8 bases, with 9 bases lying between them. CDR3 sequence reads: CASSLAGVDEQFF. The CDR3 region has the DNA TGTGCCAGCAGCTTGGCCGGGGTCGATGAGCAGTTCTTC.

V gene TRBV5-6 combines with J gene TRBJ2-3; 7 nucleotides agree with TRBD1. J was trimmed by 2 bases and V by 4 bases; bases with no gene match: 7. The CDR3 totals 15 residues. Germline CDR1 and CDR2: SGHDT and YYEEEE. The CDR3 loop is CASSPWDRNTDTQYF. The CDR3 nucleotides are TGTGCCAGCAGCCCTTGGGACAGAAACACAGATACGCAGTATTTT.

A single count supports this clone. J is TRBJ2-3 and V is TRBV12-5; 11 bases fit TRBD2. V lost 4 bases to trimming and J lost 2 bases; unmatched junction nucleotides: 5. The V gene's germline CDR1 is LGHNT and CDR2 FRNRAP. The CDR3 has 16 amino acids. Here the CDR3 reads CASGSSSGRYTDTQYF. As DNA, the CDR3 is TGTGCTAGTGGTTCTTCTAGCGGGAGGTACACAGATACGCAGTATTTT.

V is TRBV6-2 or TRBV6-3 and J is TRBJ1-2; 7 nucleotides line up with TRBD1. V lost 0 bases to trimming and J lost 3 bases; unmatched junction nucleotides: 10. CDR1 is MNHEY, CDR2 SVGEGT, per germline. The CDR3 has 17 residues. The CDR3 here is CASSYSFSRDRHYGYTF. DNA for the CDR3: TGTGCCAGCAGTTACTCGTTTTCCCGGGACAGACACTATGGCTACACCTTC.

CDR3 nucleotide sequence: TGTGCCACCCGACAGGGGATCTACGAGCAGTACTTC. It translates to CATRQGIYEQYF. The chain couples TRBV6-6 to TRBJ2-7, with TRBD1 matching 8 bases. Germline V gene sequence: CDR1 MNHNY, CDR2 SVGAGI (reference sequence). Germline trimming cut 10 bases from V and 3 bases from J; bases unmatched to any gene: 5. The CDR3 has 12 amino acids.

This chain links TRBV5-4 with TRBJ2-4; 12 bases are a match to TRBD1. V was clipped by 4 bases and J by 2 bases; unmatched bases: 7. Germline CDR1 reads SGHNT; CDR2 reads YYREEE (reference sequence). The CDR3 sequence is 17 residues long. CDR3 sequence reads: CASSAGTGGRTKNIQYF. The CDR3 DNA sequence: TGTGCCAGCAGCGCCGGGACAGGGGGCCGAACCAAAAACATTCAGTACTTC. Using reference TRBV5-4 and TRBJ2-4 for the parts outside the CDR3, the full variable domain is ETGVTQSPTHLIKTRGQQVTLRCSSQSGHNTVSWYQQALGQGPQFIFQYYREEENGRGNFPPRFSGLQFPNYSSELNVNALELDDSALYLCASSAGTGGRTKNIQYFGAGTRLSVL.

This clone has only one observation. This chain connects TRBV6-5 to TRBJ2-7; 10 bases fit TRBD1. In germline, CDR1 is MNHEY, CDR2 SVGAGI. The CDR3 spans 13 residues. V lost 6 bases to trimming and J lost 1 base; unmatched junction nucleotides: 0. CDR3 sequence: CASRDRGSYEQYF. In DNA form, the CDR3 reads TGTGCCAGCAGGGACAGGGGGTCCTACGAGCAGTACTTC.

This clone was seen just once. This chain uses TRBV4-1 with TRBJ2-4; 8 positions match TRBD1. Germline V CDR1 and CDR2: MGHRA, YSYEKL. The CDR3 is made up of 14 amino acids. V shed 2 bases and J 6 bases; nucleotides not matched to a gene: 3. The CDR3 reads CASSQQGAANIQYF. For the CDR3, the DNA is TGCGCCAGCAGCCAACAGGGGGCGGCAAACATTCAGTACTTC.

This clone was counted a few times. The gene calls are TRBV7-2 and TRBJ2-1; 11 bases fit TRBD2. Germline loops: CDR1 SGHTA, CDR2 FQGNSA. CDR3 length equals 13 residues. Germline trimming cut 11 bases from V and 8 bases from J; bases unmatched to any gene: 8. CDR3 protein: CAALLLAGDEQFF. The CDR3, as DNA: TGTGCCGCGTTGTTACTAGCGGGGGATGAGCAGTTCTTC.

This CDR3 reads CASSTDIGLNEQFF. The CDR3 DNA reads as TGTGCCAGCAGCACGGACATTGGTTTGAATGAGCAGTTCTTC. The V and J genes are TRBV5-4 and TRBJ2-1, with a tentative D call TRBD1 (5 bases). Germline V gene data show CDR1 as SGHNT and CDR2 as YYREEE (reference sequence). Trimming took off 4 bases at V and 7 bases at J, with 15 bases between the two ends. CDR3 length: 14 amino acids.

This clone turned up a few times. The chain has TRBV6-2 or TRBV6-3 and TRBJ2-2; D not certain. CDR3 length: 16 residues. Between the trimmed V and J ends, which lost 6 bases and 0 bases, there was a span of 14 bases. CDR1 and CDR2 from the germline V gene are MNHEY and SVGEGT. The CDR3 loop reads CASRPIPSSNTGELFF. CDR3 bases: TGTGCCAGCAGGCCTATTCCGAGTTCGAACACCGGGGAGCTGTTTTTT.

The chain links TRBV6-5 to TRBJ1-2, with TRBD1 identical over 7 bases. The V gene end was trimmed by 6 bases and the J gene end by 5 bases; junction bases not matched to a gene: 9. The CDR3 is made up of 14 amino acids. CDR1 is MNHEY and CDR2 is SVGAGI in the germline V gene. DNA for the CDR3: TGTGCCAGCAGCCTACGAGTCAGGGGGTATGGCTACACCTTC. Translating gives CASSLRVRGYGYTF.

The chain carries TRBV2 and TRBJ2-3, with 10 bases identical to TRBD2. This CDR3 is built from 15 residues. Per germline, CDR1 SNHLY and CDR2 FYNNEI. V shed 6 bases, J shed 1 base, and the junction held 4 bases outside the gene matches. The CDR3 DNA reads TGTGCCAGCAGAATAGCGGGAGGCGGCACAGATACGCAGTATTTT. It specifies CASRIAGGGTDTQYF.

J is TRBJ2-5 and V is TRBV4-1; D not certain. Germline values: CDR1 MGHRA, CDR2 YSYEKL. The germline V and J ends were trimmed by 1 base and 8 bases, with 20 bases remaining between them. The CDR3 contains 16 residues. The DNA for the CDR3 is TGCGCCAGCAGCCAAGTGGTCAACTACCCCCATGACACCCAGTACTTC. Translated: CASSQVVNYPHDTQYF.

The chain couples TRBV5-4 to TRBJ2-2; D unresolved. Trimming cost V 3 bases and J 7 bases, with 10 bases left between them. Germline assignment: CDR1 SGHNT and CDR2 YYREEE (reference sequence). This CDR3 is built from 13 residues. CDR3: CASSWVSGGELFF. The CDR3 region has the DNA TGTGCCAGCAGCTGGGTATCGGGCGGGGAGCTGTTTTTT.

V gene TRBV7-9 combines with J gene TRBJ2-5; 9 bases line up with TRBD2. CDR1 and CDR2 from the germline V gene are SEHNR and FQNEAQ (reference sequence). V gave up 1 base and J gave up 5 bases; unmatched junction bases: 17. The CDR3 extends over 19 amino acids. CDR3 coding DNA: TGTGCCAGCAGCTTAGAGCCGGAGACTAGCGGCTACATGGGGGAGACCCAGTACTTC. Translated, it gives CASSLEPETSGYMGETQYF.

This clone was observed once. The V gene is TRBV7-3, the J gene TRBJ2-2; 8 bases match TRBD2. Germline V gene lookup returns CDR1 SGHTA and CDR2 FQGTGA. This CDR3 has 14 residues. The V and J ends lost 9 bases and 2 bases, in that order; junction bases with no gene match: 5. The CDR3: CASGSGTNTGELFF. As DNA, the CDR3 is TGTGCCAGTGGTAGCGGGACAAACACCGGGGAGCTGTTTTTT.

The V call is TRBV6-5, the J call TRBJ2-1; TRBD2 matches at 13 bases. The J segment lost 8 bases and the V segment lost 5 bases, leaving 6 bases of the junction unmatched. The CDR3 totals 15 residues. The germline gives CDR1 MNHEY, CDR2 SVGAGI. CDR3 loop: CASSTGLAGFYEQFF. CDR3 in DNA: TGTGCCAGCAGTACGGGACTAGCGGGATTCTATGAGCAGTTCTTC.

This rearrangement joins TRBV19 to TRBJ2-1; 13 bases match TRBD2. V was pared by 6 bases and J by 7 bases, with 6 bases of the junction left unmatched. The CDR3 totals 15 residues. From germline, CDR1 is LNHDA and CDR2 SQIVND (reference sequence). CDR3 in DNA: TGTGCCAGTAGCATTACTAGCGGGAGGGTTAATGAGCAGTTCTTC. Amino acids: CASSITSGRVNEQFF.

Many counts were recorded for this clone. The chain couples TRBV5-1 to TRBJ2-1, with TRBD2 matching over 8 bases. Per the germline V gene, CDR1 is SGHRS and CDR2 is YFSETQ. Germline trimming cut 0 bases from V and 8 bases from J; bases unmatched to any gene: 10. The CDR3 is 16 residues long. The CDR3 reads CASSLGVGLASYEQFF. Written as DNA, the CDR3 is TGCGCCAGCAGCTTGGGAGTAGGACTAGCATCGTATGAGCAGTTCTTC.

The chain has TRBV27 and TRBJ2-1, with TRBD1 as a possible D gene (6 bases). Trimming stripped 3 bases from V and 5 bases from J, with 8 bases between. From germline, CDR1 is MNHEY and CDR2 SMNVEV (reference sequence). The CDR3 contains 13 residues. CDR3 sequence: CASSLAGDNEQFF. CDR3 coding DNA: TGTGCCAGCAGTTTGGCAGGGGACAATGAGCAGTTCTTC.

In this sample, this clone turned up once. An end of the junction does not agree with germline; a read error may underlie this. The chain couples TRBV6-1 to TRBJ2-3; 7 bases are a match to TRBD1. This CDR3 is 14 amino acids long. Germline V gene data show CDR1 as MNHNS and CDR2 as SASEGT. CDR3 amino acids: CASSEGQAADTQYF. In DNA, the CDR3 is TGTGCCAGCAGCGAAGGACAGGCTGCAGATACGCAGTATTTT.

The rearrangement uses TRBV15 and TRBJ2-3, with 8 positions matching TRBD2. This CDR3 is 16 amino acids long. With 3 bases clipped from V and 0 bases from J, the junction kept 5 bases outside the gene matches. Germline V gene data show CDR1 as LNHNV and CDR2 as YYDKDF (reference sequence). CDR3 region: CATSSRLASSTDTQYF. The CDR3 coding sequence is TGTGCCACCAGCAGTAGACTAGCGTCTAGCACAGATACGCAGTATTTT.

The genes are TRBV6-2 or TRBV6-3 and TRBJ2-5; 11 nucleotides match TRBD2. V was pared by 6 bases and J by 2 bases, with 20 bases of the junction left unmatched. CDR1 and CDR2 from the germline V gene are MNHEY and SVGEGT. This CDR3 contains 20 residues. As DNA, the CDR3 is TGTGCCAGCAGCCGCCTGACTAGCGGGATAACCCCCACCCTGCAAGAGACCCAGTACTTC. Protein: CASSRLTSGITPTLQETQYF.

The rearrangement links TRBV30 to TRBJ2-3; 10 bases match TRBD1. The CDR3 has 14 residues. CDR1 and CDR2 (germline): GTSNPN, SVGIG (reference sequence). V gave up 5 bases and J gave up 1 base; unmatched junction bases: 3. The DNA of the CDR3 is TGTGCCTGGGCCGGGACAGGGGGCACAGATACGCAGTATTTT. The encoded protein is CAWAGTGGTDTQYF.

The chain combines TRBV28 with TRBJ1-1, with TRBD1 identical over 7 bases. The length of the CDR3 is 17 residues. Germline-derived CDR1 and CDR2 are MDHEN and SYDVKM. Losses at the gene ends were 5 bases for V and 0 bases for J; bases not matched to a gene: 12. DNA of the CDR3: TGTGCCAGCAGTCGGATTTGGGACAGTCACATGAACACTGAAGCTTTCTTT. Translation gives CASSRIWDSHMNTEAFF. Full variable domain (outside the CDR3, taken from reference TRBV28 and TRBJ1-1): DVKVTQSSRYLVKRTGEKVFLECVQDMDHENMFWYRQDPGLGLRLIYFSYDVKMKEKGDIPEGYSVSREKKERFSLILESASTNQTSMYLCASSRIWDSHMNTEAFFGQGTRLTVV.

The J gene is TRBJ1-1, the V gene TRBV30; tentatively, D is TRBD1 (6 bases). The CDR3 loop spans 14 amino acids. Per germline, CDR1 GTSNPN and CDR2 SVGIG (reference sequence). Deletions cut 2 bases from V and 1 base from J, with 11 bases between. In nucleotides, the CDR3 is TGTGCCTGGAGTATCATAGGGGGGAACACTGAAGCTTTCTTT. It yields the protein CAWSIIGGNTEAFF. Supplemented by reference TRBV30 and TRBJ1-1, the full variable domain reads SQTIHQWPATLVQPVGSPLSLECTVEGTSNPNLYWYRQAAGRGLQLLFYSVGIGQISSEVPQNLSASRPQDRQFILSSKKLLLSDSGFYLCAWSIIGGNTEAFFGQGTRLTVV.

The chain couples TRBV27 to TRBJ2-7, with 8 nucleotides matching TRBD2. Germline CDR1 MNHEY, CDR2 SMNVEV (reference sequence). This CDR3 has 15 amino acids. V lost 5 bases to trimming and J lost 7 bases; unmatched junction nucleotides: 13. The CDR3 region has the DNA TGTGCCAGCAGTCAGTTACGGGAGGGGGTCTATGAGCAGTACTTC. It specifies CASSQLREGVYEQYF.

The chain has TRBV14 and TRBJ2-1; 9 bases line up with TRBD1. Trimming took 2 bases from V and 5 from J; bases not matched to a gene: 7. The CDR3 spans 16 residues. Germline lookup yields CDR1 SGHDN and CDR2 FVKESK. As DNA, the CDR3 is TGTGCCAGCAGCCAACAGACAGGGGGGAATCACAATGAGCAGTTCTTC. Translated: CASSQQTGGNHNEQFF.

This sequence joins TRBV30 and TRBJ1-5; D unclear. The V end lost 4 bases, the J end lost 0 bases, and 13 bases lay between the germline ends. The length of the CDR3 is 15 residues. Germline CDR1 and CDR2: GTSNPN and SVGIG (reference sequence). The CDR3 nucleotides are TGTGCCTGGAACAGCGGACGGGGTAGCAATCAGCCCCAGCATTTT. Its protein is CAWNSGRGSNQPQHF.

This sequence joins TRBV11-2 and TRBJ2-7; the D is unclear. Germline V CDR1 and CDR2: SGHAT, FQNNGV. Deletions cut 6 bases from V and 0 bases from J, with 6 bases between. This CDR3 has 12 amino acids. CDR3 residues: CASSHSSYEQYF. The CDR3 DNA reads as TGTGCCAGCAGTCATAGCTCCTACGAGCAGTACTTC.